This T cell receptor (beta chain) came from a study of blood T cell repertoires in COVID-19. In the study overall: T cells, B-cell-depleted T cells, or PBMCs supplied cDNA or gDNA.

As handled by the study authors: Estimation of nucleated cell counts was performed using reference gene primer amplification. Sequenced by immunoSEQ multiplex PCR; TCRdb stores in-frame clones only, minus some. Clone size and V and J calls were adopted from that table, with D and trimming inferred from the DNA. The data hold under 120,000 clones, with about three quarters observed a single time. Trimming removed 6 bases at V and 3 bases at J, with 11 bases between. Germline V gives CDR1 MDHEN, CDR2 SYDVKM. The CDR3 runs to 13 residues. The receptor was isolated from an elderly man with acute or convalescent COVID-19. J is TRBJ1-1 and V is TRBV28; D remains unclear. Material for sequencing was peripheral blood. CDR3 region: CASRQNRDTEAFF. The CDR3 DNA follows: TGTGCCAGCAGGCAAAACCGAGACACTGAAGCTTTCTTT.